Presented here are 24 T cell receptor beta chains from one specimen sequenced in a study of siplizumab effects on memory and regulatory T cells. Here immunoSEQ multiplex PCR was the method, and the copy in TCRdb shows in-frame clones only, minus some. The sample contains about 56,000 clones, around 97% of which appear only once. The sequencing input was naive CD8+ T cells sorted from blood. The receptors stem from a human donor in good health.

The chain has TRBV27 and TRBJ2-7; D ambiguous. This CDR3 is 13 amino acids long. In germline, CDR1 is MNHEY, CDR2 SMNVEV (reference sequence). V lost 1 base and J lost 5, with 9 bases in between. Here the CDR3 DNA reads TGTGCCAGCAGTTTATGGGTTGGGGACGAGCAGTACTTC. This sequence encodes CASSLWVGDEQYF.

This sequence joins TRBV9 and TRBJ2-1; 8 bases fit TRBD1. Trimming took 2 bases from V and 3 from J; bases not matched to a gene: 4. The CDR3 extends over 15 amino acids. CDR1 and CDR2 from the germline V gene are SGDLS and YYNGEE. The CDR3 nucleotides are TGTGCCAGCAGCGTTGGACAGGGAGACTACAATGAGCAGTTCTTC. Translation: CASSVGQGDYNEQFF.

This clone was counted once. The chain recombines TRBV28 with TRBJ1-5, with D tentatively TRBD1 (6 bases). Looked up from germline, CDR1 is MDHEN and CDR2 is SYDVKM. Trimming cost V 2 bases and J 7 bases, with 9 bases left between them. This CDR3 region has 13 residues. The CDR3 region is CASSLRGDQPQHF. CDR3 coding DNA: TGTGCCAGCAGTTTAAGGGGGGACCAGCCCCAGCATTTT. The full variable domain, in which reference TRBV28 and TRBJ1-5 provide the parts outside the CDR3, is DVKVTQSSRYLVKRTGEKVFLECVQDMDHENMFWYRQDPGLGLRLIYFSYDVKMKEKGDIPEGYSVSREKKERFSLILESASTNQTSMYLCASSLRGDQPQHFGDGTRLSIL.

The chain has TRBV7-9 and TRBJ2-7, with a tentative D call TRBD2 (7 bases). This CDR3 has 14 residues. CDR1 is SEHNR, CDR2 FQNEAQ, per germline (reference sequence). Trimming removed 7 bases from V and 4 bases from J, with 17 bases in between. This chain's CDR3 is CASTGEGGPYEQYF. The CDR3 DNA is TGTGCCAGCACAGGGGAGGGAGGGCCTTACGAGCAGTACTTC.

The chain uses TRBV6-5 and TRBJ1-2; D remains ambiguous. Trimming left V 6 bases short and J 4 bases short, with 15 bases between. There are 14 residues in the CDR3. Germline CDR1 reads MNHEY; CDR2 reads SVGAGI. Written as DNA, the CDR3 is TGTGCCAGCAGAACTCTACAGCTGCGCTATGGCTACACCTTC. Translating it yields CASRTLQLRYGYTF.

The rearrangement joins TRBV4-1 to TRBJ1-1, with D possibly being TRBD1 (5 bases). The CDR3 sequence is 14 residues long. Trimming cost V 5 bases and J 4 bases, with 14 bases left between them. Looked up from germline, CDR1 is MGHRA and CDR2 is YSYEKL. The CDR3 loop reads CASSYQGGGTEAFF. CDR3 sequence (DNA): TGCGCCAGCAGCTACCAGGGAGGAGGCACTGAAGCTTTCTTT.

The rearrangement links TRBV13 to TRBJ1-2; weak D call: TRBD1 (5 bases). CDR1 is PRHDT, CDR2 FYEKMQ, per germline (reference sequence). CDR3 length: 16 amino acids. V lost 5 bases and J 0 bases, leaving 16 bases between the germline ends. The DNA of the CDR3 is TGTGCCAGCAGCCCGTCGGGGTGGGACCCTAACTATGGCTACACCTTC. Its protein is CASSPSGWDPNYGYTF.

The genes are TRBV9 and TRBJ2-7; D might be TRBD1 (6 bases). The CDR3 spans 15 residues. The germline V gene has CDR1 SGDLS and CDR2 YYNGEE. The V end lost 4 bases, the J end lost 1 base, and 15 bases lay between the germline ends. CDR3 in amino acids: CASSPAGQPSYEQYF. The CDR3 region has the DNA TGTGCCAGCAGCCCCGCCGGACAGCCTTCCTACGAGCAGTACTTC. Looking up the rest from reference TRBV9 and TRBJ2-7 gives the full variable domain: DSGVTQTPKHLITATGQRVTLRCSPRSGDLSVYWYQQSLDQGLQFLIQYYNGEERAKGNILERFSAQQFPDLHSELNLSSLELGDSALYFCASSPAGQPSYEQYFGPGTRLTVT.

V and J are TRBV9 and TRBJ2-1; TRBD2 matches 9 bases. CDR1 SGDLS and CDR2 YYNGEE come from the germline V gene. The CDR3 sequence is 17 residues long. Trimming took 2 bases from V and 7 from J; bases not matched to a gene: 13. CDR3 amino acids: CASSVGGRGNIVNEQFF. In nucleotides, the CDR3 is TGTGCCAGCAGCGTTGGCGGGAGGGGAAACATCGTGAATGAGCAGTTCTTC.

The rearrangement uses TRBV4-1 and TRBJ2-5; TRBD2 aligns across 9 bases. The CDR3 runs 15 residues. The germline V gene encodes CDR1 MGHRA and CDR2 YSYEKL. V was clipped by 0 bases and J by 7 bases; unmatched bases: 6. As DNA, the CDR3 is TGCGCCAGCAGCCAAGATTCGCGGGAGGGGGGGACCCAGTACTTC. Its protein product is CASSQDSREGGTQYF.

The rearrangement links TRBV4-1 to TRBJ2-7; D is possibly TRBD2 (5 bases). This CDR3 comprises 14 residues. Germline values: CDR1 MGHRA, CDR2 YSYEKL. Trimming stripped 5 bases from V and 5 bases from J, with 16 bases between. CDR3 coding DNA: TGCGCCAGCAGCACCGAAGCACGGGAAGACGAGCAGTACTTC. This codes for CASSTEAREDEQYF.

This rearrangement joins TRBV7-3 to TRBJ2-3; 11 bases fit TRBD2. The ends lost 1 base at V and 4 bases at J; junction bases unmatched: 1. The CDR3 extends over 15 amino acids. Germline V CDR1 and CDR2: SGHTA, FQGTGA. The CDR3 loop is CASSLIAGGPDTQYF. CDR3 bases: TGTGCCAGCAGCTTAATAGCGGGAGGGCCAGATACGCAGTATTTT.

Concerning this clone itself: Other DNA sequences in the same sample also yield this CDR3. V gene TRBV5-6 combines with J gene TRBJ2-5; the D is unclear. The CDR3 is 14 amino acids. Per germline, CDR1 SGHDT and CDR2 YYEEEE. Trimming shortened V by 2 bases and J by 5 bases, and 13 bases separated the two germline ends. The CDR3, as DNA: TGTGCCAGCAGCTTTTCGACGGGCAGGGAGACCCAGTACTTC. It encodes CASSFSTGRETQYF. Variable domain in full (rest from reference TRBV5-6 and TRBJ2-5): DAGVTQSPTHLIKTRGQQVTLRCSPKSGHDTVSWYQQALGQGPQFIFQYYEEEERQRGNFPDRFSGHQFPNYSSELNVNALLLGDSALYLCASSFSTGRETQYFGPGTRLLVL.

This clone was seen just once. V gene TRBV7-9 combines with J gene TRBJ2-7; 10 nucleotides line up with TRBD2. The length of the CDR3 is 17 residues. Looked up from germline, CDR1 is SEHNR and CDR2 is FQNEAQ (reference sequence). Trimming at V came to 5 bases and at J to 3 bases, leaving 13 bases not matched to a gene. The CDR3 reads CASSAAGELAGFYEQYF. CDR3 nucleotides: TGTGCCAGCAGCGCGGCCGGGGAACTAGCGGGATTCTACGAGCAGTACTTC.

V is TRBV7-6 and J is TRBJ2-7, with D possibly TRBD2 on 6 matching bases. Germline lookup yields CDR1 SGHVS and CDR2 FNYEAQ. This CDR3 region has 14 residues. The V end was cut by 4 bases, the J end by 6 bases, with 16 bases between. CDR3 in amino acids: CASSSPSSGGEQYF. The DNA for the CDR3 is TGTGCCAGCAGCTCGCCGTCCTCCGGGGGCGAGCAGTACTTC.

The CDR3 DNA sequence: TGCGCCAGCAGCCCCGGGACTAACTACGAGCAGTACTTC. This translates into CASSPGTNYEQYF. The V and J genes are TRBV10-2 and TRBJ2-7; 7 bases match TRBD2. The CDR3 is 13 residues long. CDR1 and CDR2 (germline): WSHSY, SAAADI. The V gene end was trimmed by 6 bases and the J gene end by 3 bases; junction bases not matched to a gene: 5.

This rearrangement joins TRBV7-3 to TRBJ2-2, with 13 bases aligning to TRBD2. The length of the CDR3 is 19 residues. Germline V CDR1 and CDR2: SGHTA, FQGTGA. Trimming took 0 bases from V and 2 from J; bases not matched to a gene: 6. CDR3 in DNA: TGTGCCAGCAGCTTAACGTTACTAGCGGGAGGGCCTAACACCGGGGAGCTGTTTTTT. This translates into CASSLTLLAGGPNTGELFF.

DNA for the CDR3: TGTGCCAGTAGACTTCTTGGAGGACCTGGAAACACCATATATTTT. It is translated as CASRLLGGPGNTIYF. This sequence joins TRBV19 and TRBJ1-3; D not certain. This CDR3 is built from 15 residues. Trimming took off 6 bases at V and 2 bases at J, with 14 bases between the two ends. Germline loops: CDR1 LNHDA, CDR2 SQIVND (reference sequence).

The chain links TRBV6-6 to TRBJ1-1; 9 nucleotides line up with TRBD1. V dropped 4 bases and J dropped 1; count of bases not matched to a gene: 4. The CDR3 loop spans 15 amino acids. Germline V gene data show CDR1 as MNHNY and CDR2 as SVGAGI (reference sequence). CDR3 in DNA: TGTGCCAGCAGTTTCCTGGACAGGGGGAACACTGAAGCTTTCTTT. This gives the protein CASSFLDRGNTEAFF.

The J gene is TRBJ1-1, the V gene TRBV28, with no clear D. CDR3 length: 14 residues. The V end lost 6 bases, the J end lost 5 bases, and 16 bases lay between the germline ends. Looked up from germline, CDR1 is MDHEN and CDR2 is SYDVKM. The CDR3, as DNA: TGTGCCAGCAGCTCCGATATAGTTGGTACTGAAGCTTTCTTT. It encodes CASSSDIVGTEAFF.

The chain links TRBV28 to TRBJ2-5; D is undetermined. The CDR3 runs to 13 residues. V was trimmed by 4 bases and J by 0 bases, leaving 6 bases between them. From germline, CDR1 is MDHEN and CDR2 SYDVKM. The CDR3 DNA follows: TGTGCCAGCAGTTCCCTGTACCAAGAGACCCAGTACTTC. Residues: CASSSLYQETQYF. Full variable domain (missing parts from reference TRBV28 and TRBJ2-5): DVKVTQSSRYLVKRTGEKVFLECVQDMDHENMFWYRQDPGLGLRLIYFSYDVKMKEKGDIPEGYSVSREKKERFSLILESASTNQTSMYLCASSSLYQETQYFGPGTRLLVL.

The chain recombines TRBV4-2 with TRBJ1-2; 9 bases line up with TRBD1. The CDR3 spans 17 residues. Trimming cost V 0 bases and J 7 bases; bases outside gene matches: 12. The V gene's germline CDR1 is LGHNA and CDR2 YNFKEQ. The CDR3: CASSQDPTGGLISGYTF. CDR3 nucleotide sequence: TGTGCCAGCAGCCAAGATCCGACAGGGGGTCTCATCAGTGGCTACACCTTC.

This chain joins TRBV7-2 and TRBJ2-3; weak D call: TRBD1 (6 bases). Trimming stripped 2 bases from V and 2 bases from J, with 8 bases between. Germline loops: CDR1 SGHTA, CDR2 FQGNSA. The CDR3 totals 14 residues. The CDR3 is CASSLPGHTDTQYF. The CDR3 DNA reads TGTGCCAGCAGCTTACCGGGACACACAGATACGCAGTATTTT.

The chain combines TRBV19 with TRBJ2-5; D remains unclear. Trimming removed 7 bases at V and 5 bases at J, with 17 bases between. This CDR3 contains 14 residues. Germline V gene sequence: CDR1 LNHDA, CDR2 SQIVND (reference sequence). CDR3 region: CASNPATRVETQYF. As DNA, the CDR3 is TGTGCCAGTAATCCAGCCACCCGAGTGGAGACCCAGTACTTC.